Included here is one TCR beta chain sequence, with context. This clonotype was detected ten times or more. Its antigen specificity is not known. Base-call qualities are not available, and no considerably larger clone is one nucleotide away. Relative to germline, V is 3 bases shorter and J is 6 bases shorter, with 17 bases between their ends. The CDR3 runs 15 residues from the cysteine to the phenylalanine. Only the CDR3 DNA is retained, 45 bases long and in frame from the first base. For CDR1 and CDR2, the germline V gene (reference sequence) lists LNHNV and YYDKDF. Libraries were made using 5' RACE. The ligated cDNA was amplified in four rounds of PCR with nested alpha and beta constant region primers together with the SP2 primer. For the blood and skin samples, reverse transcription of TCR RNA was done with SuperScript IV along with alpha and beta constant region primers. Using T4 RNA ligase 1, an oligonucleotide carrying both the Illumina SP2 primer and a UMI was ligated onto the 3' end of the cDNA. To prevent hairpin formation, the 12-nucleotide UMI was made up of two random hexamers with an eight-base spacer between them. From the second PCR onward, TCR alpha and beta chain libraries were processed separately and dual indexed for multiplexing. After pooling, the indexed libraries were analyzed by capillary electrophoresis and sequenced on either an Illumina MiSeq or NextSeq. PhiX DNA at roughly 5-7% was added to the libraries to raise base diversity and improve cluster recognition. The paper's data handling went like this. UMIs were extracted from read 2 by Demultiplexor and combined with the TCR sequence from read 1, and reads were split according to sample indices. Decombinator identified V and J genes and V-J junctions and gave each TCR a five-part identifier that included V and J deletions. Collapsinator used UMIs to correct sequencing errors and PCR amplification heterogeneity, yielding UMI-based abundance per TCR. CDR3Translator turned identifiers into nucleotide sequence, translated that sequence into amino acids, and pulled out CDR3 regions based on terminal motifs. After normalization to the amount of input RNA, the error-corrected alpha and beta TCR counts from blood and from skin were compared. The public reads were reanalyzed by TCRdb: fastp trimming at Q25, MiXCR alignment, in-frame beta chains only. All rows with the same CDR3 protein become a single entry with the most common DNA and genes. The V and J calls here are based on TCRdb, not the publication. The table for this sample lists over 50,000 distinct CDR3 sequences; 7.6% of them were counted only once. 9.8% of the sample comes from the top ten.

This entry belongs to a study of naive and memory T cell subsets (dated by TCRdb to 2017 to 2019). Study-level background: The figure summarizing these samples reported approximately ten blood donors, 7 tuberculin skin test biopsies and 3 saline control biopsies. PCR2 was typically a SYBR Green qPCR stopped at a set threshold; low-input samples could instead use end-point PCR (approximately 6 cycles). Points the paper makes about the study in general: The RNA-based method was acknowledged to be potentially sensitive to changes in TCR transcripts with T cell activation and differentiation.

The study described a robust, sensitive protocol for amplifying, sequencing and analyzing TCRs, using 3' ligation of a UMI-containing oligonucleotide to TCR cDNA. For whole blood analysis, 2.5 ml of peripheral blood was collected from healthy adult volunteers into Tempus tubes, and RNA was extracted following the manufacturer's instructions. Before reverse transcription, total RNA that had not been cell sorted was treated with RQ1 DNase, with a target input of about 1 to 1000 ng. Libraries were prepared from skin biopsies and whole blood to test how robust the pipeline was in samples where T cells are a minority population.

The chain uses TRBV15 and TRBJ1-1; the D segment could be TRBD1, given 6 matching bases. This TCR derives from a female donor in good health. The DNA is as follows: TGTGCCACCAGCAGTCCTTCCTGGCAGGGGCCTGAAGCTTTCTTT. The encoded protein is CATSSPSWQGPEAFF.